The following is a T cell receptor beta chain sequence with its context. This record belongs to a study of blood T cell repertoires in COVID-19. The ends were cut back, 6 bases at V and 1 base at J, with 22 bases in the middle. This CDR3 is 16 amino acids long. Germline CDR1 is SQVTM and CDR2 is ANQGSEA. The assay was immunoSEQ multiplex PCR, and TCRdb's table has in-frame clones only and misses some. Here the sample spans 89,000 or so clones, roughly 85% being singletons. This receptor was identified in a man of 80 years or more with acute or convalescent COVID-19. The sequenced sample consisted of peripheral blood. The J gene is TRBJ2-7, the V gene TRBV29-1, with unresolved D. As DNA, the CDR3 is TGCAGCGTCCTTCCCCAAGTCGGTTTGAGGTCCTACGAGCAGTACTTC. Protein: CSVLPQVGLRSYEQYF.